These 2 T cell receptor beta chains came from one sample sequenced in a study of CD8+CD57+ T cells in acquired aplastic anemia. The template used for profiling TCR beta VDJ and CDR3 was genomic DNA. TCRdb analysed the reads with MiXCR anew, one entry per CDR3 protein. Here the sample spans 95,000 to 120,000 distinct CDR3 sequences, under 60% being singletons. The specimen was sorted CD4+, CD8+, or CD8+CD57+ T cells (not recorded which) from PBMCs. All receptors derive from a human donor in good health, serving as a control.

This clonotype appeared once. The rearrangement links TRBV24-1 to TRBJ2-3; D is possibly TRBD2 (6 bases). The CDR3 is 15 amino acids. The ends were cut back, 3 bases at V and 4 bases at J, with 13 bases in the middle. The V gene's germline CDR1 is KGHDR and CDR2 SFDVKD. CDR3 DNA: TGTGCCACCAGTGATGCCCGACTAGTTCCAGATACGCAGTATTTT. Protein product: CATSDARLVPDTQYF.

The chain is built from TRBV5-1 and TRBJ1-6; unclear D gene. Germline-derived CDR1 and CDR2 are SGHRS and YFSETQ. Trimming took off 2 bases at V and 8 bases at J, with 8 bases between the two ends. The CDR3 has 13 residues. The CDR3 DNA reads TGCGCCAGCAGCTTCGGAGAAGATTCACCCCTCCACTTT. Amino acids: CASSFGEDSPLHF.